One T cell receptor beta chain is described in this entry. The CDR3 runs to 14 residues. The V and J ends lost 4 bases and 4 bases, in that order; junction bases with no gene match: 7. Per the germline V gene, CDR1 is SGHNT and CDR2 is YYREEE (reference sequence). These data belong to a study of blood T cell repertoires in COVID-19. Across the whole study: PBMCs, B-cell-depleted T cells, or T cells provided the cDNA or gDNA that made up the material.

Original processing methods: Amplifying reference gene primers gave estimates of nucleated cell counts. Clones were sequenced by immunoSEQ multiplex PCR, and TCRdb holds only the in-frame ones, with some missing. V, J and clone size reflect that table, while D and trimming were determined from the DNA. The sample has 140,000 or so clones; about four fifths are singletons. This sequence was found in a woman in her sixties or seventies with COVID-19, enrolled during active disease. The V gene is TRBV5-4, the J gene TRBJ2-7; 8 bases fit TRBD1. Sequences were obtained from peripheral blood. CDR3 amino acids: CASSPGQGRYEQYF. The CDR3 DNA reads as TGTGCCAGCAGCCCCGGACAGGGCCGGTACGAGCAGTACTTC. The variable domain in full, with the rest retrieved from reference TRBV5-4 and TRBJ2-7, is ETGVTQSPTHLIKTRGQQVTLRCSSQSGHNTVSWYQQALGQGPQFIFQYYREEENGRGNFPPRFSGLQFPNYSSELNVNALELDDSALYLCASSPGQGRYEQYFGPGTRLTVT.